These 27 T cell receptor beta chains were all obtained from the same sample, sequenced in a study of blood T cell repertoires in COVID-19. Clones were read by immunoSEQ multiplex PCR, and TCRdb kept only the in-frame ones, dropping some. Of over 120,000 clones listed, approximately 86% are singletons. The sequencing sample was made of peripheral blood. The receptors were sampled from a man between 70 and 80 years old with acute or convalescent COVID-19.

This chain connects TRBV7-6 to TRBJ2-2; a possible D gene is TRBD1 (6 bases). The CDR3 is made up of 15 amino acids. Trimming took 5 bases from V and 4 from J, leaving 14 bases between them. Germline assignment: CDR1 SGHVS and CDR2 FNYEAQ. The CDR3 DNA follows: TGTGCCAGCAGCCATCCCGGGACAAGCACCGGGGAGCTGTTTTTT. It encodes CASSHPGTSTGELFF.

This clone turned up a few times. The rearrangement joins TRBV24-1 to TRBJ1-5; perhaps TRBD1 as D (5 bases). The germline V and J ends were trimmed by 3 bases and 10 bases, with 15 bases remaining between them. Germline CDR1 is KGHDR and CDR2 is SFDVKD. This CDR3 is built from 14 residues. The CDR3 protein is CATSDGTAGNPQHF. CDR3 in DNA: TGTGCCACCAGTGATGGGACCGCGGGAAATCCCCAGCATTTT.

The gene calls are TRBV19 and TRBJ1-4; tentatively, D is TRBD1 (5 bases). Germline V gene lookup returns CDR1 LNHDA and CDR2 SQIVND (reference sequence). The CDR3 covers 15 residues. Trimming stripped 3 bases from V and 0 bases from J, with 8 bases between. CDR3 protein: CASSMTAATNEKLFF. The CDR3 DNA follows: TGTGCCAGTAGTATGACAGCCGCAACTAATGAAAAACTGTTTTTT. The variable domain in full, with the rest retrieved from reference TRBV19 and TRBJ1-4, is DGGITQSPKYLFRKEGQNVTLSCEQNLNHDAMYWYRQDPGQGLRLIYYSQIVNDFQKGDIAEGYSVSREKKESFPLTVTSAQKNPTAFYLCASSMTAATNEKLFFGSGTQLSVL.

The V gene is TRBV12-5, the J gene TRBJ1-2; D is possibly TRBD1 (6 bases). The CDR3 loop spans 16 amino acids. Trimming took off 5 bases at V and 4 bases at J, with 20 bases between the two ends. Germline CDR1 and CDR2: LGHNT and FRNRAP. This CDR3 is CASGPTRGGKGYGYTF. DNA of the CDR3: TGTGCTAGTGGTCCCACAAGAGGGGGTAAGGGCTATGGCTACACCTTC.

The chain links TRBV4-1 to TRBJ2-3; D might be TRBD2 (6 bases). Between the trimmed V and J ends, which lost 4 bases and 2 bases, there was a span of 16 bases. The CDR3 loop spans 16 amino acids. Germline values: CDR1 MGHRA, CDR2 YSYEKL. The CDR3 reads CASSLGTVLPTDTQYF. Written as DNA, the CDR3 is TGCGCCAGCAGCCTGGGGACTGTACTACCCACAGATACGCAGTATTTT.

This chain's CDR3 is CASSSSGTLNNQPQHF. The CDR3 region has the DNA TGTGCCAGCAGTTCGTCAGGGACACTAAACAATCAGCCCCAGCATTTT. This rearrangement joins TRBV6-5 to TRBJ1-5; D might be TRBD1 (6 bases). The CDR3 consists of 16 residues. Trimming took 4 bases from V and 3 from J, leaving 16 bases between them. Germline loops: CDR1 MNHEY, CDR2 SVGAGI.

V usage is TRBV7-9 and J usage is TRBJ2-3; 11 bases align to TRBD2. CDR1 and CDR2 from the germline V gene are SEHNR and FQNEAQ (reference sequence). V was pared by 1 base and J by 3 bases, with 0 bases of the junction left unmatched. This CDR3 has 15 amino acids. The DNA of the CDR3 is TGTGCCAGCAGCTTAGGGACTAGCGGGACAGATACGCAGTATTTT. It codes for CASSLGTSGTDTQYF.

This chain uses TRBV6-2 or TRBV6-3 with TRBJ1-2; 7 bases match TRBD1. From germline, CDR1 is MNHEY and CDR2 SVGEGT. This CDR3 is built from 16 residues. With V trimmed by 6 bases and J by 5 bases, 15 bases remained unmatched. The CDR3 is CASSLGTASFGYGYTF. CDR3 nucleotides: TGTGCCAGCAGCCTTGGGACAGCGAGTTTCGGTTATGGCTACACCTTC.

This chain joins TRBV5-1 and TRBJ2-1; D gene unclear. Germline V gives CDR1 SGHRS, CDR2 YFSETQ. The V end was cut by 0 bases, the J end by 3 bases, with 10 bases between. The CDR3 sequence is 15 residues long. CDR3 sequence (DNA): TGCGCCAGCAGCTTGGCCGTGGCAAGCTACAATGAGCAGTTCTTC. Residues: CASSLAVASYNEQFF.

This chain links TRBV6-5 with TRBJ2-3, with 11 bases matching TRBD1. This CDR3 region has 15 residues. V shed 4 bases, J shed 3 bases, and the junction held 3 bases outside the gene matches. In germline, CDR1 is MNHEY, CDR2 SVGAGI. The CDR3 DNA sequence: TGTGCCAGCAGTTCTGGGACAGGGGGGACAGATACGCAGTATTTT. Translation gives CASSSGTGGTDTQYF.

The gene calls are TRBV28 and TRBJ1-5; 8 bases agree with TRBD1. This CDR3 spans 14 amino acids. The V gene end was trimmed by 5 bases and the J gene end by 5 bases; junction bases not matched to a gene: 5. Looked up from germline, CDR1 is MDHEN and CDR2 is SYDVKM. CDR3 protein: CASSGSGGYQPQHF. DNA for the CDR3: TGTGCCAGCAGTGGTTCAGGGGGCTATCAGCCCCAGCATTTT.

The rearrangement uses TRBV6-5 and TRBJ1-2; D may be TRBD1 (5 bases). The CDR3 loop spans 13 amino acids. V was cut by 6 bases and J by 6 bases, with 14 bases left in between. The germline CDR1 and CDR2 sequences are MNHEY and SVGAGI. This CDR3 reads CASSFRQSDGYTF. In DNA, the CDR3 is TGTGCCAGCAGCTTCAGACAGAGTGATGGCTACACCTTC.

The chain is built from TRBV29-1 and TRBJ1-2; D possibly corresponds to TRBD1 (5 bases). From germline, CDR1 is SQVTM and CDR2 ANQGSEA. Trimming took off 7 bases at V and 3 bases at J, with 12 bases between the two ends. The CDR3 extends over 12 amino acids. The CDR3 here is CSAGGAYYGYTF. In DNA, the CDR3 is TGCAGCGCTGGCGGGGCTTACTATGGCTACACCTTC.

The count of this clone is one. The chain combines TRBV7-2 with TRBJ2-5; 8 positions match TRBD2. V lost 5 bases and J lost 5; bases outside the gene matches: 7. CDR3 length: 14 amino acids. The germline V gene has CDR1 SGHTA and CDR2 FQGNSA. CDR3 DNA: TGTGCCAGCAGCACCGGGAGGGCCCAGGAGACCCAGTACTTC. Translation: CASSTGRAQETQYF.

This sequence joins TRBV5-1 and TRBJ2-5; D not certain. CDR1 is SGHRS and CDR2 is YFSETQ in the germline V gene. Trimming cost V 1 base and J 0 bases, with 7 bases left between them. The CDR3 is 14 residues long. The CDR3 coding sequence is TGCGCCAGCAGCTTGCGAGGTAACCAAGAGACCCAGTACTTC. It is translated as CASSLRGNQETQYF.

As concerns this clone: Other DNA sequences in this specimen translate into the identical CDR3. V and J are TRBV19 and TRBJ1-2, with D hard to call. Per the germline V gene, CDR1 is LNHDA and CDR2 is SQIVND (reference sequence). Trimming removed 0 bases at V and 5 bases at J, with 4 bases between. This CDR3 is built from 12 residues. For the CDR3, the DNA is TGTGCCAGTAGTATAGATCGGTATGGCTACACCTTC. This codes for CASSIDRYGYTF.

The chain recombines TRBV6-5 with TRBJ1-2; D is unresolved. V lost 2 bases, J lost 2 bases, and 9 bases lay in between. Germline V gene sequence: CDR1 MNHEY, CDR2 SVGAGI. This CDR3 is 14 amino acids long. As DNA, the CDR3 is TGTGCCAGCAGTTACCTGGCGGCGAACTATGGCTACACCTTC. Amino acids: CASSYLAANYGYTF.

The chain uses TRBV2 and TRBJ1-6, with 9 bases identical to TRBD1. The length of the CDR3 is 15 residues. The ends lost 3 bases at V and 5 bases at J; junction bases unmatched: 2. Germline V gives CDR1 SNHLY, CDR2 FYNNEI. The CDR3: CASSDGTGNNSPLHF. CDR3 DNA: TGTGCCAGCAGTGACGGGACAGGGAATAATTCACCCCTCCACTTT.

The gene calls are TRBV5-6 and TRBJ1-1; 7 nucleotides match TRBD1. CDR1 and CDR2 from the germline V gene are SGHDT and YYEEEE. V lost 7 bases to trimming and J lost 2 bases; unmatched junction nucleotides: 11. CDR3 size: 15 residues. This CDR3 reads CASQERWDRNTEAFF. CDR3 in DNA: TGTGCCAGCCAAGAGAGGTGGGACAGAAACACTGAAGCTTTCTTT.

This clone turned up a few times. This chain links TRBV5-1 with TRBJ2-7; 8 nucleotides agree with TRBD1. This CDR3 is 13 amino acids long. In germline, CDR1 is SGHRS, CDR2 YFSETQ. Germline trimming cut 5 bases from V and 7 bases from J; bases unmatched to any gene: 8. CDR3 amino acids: CASSFQGAGEQYF. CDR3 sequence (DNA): TGCGCCAGCAGTTTCCAGGGGGCCGGGGAGCAGTACTTC. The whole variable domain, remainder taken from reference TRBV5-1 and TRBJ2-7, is KAGVTQTPRYLIKTRGQQVTLSCSPISGHRSVSWYQQTPGQGLQFLFEYFSETQRNKGNFPGRFSGRQFSNSRSEMNVSTLELGDSALYLCASSFQGAGEQYFGPGTRLTVT.

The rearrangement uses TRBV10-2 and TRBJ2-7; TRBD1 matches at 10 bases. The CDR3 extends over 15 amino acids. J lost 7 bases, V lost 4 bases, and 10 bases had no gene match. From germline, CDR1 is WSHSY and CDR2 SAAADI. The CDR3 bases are TGCGCCAGCAGTGTTTCCGGGACAGGGGAAAGGGAGCAGTACTTC. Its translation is CASSVSGTGEREQYF.

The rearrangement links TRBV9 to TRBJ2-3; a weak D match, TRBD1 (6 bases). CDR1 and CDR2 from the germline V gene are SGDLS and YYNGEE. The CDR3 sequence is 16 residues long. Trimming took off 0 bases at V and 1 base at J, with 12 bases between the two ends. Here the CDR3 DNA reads TGTGCCAGCAGCGTAGCTCTGGGGGCAGGCACAGATACGCAGTATTTT. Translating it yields CASSVALGAGTDTQYF. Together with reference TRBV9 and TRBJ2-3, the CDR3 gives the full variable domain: DSGVTQTPKHLITATGQRVTLRCSPRSGDLSVYWYQQSLDQGLQFLIQYYNGEERAKGNILERFSAQQFPDLHSELNLSSLELGDSALYFCASSVALGAGTDTQYFGPGTRLTVL.

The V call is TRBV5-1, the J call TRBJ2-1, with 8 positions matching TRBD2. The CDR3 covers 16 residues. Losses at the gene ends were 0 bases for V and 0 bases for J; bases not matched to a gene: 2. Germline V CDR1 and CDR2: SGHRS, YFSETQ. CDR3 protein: CASSLGSGGSYNEQFF. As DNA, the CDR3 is TGCGCCAGCAGCTTGGGCAGCGGGGGCTCCTACAATGAGCAGTTCTTC.

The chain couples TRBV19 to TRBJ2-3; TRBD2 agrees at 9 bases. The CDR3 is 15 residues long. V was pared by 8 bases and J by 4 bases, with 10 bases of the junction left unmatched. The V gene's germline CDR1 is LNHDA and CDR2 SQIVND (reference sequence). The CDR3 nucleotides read TGTGCCAGTGGGGAGGTGCGGGGGGGTCCAGATACGCAGTATTTT. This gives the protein CASGEVRGGPDTQYF.

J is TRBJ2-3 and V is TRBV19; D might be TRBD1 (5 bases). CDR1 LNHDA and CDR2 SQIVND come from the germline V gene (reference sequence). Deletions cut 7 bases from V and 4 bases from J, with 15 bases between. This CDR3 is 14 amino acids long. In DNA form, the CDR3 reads TGTGCCAGTAACCCCAGGGATCGCGCAGATACGCAGTATTTT. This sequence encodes CASNPRDRADTQYF. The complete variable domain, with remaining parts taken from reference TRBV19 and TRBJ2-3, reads DGGITQSPKYLFRKEGQNVTLSCEQNLNHDAMYWYRQDPGQGLRLIYYSQIVNDFQKGDIAEGYSVSREKKESFPLTVTSAQKNPTAFYLCASNPRDRADTQYFGPGTRLTVL.

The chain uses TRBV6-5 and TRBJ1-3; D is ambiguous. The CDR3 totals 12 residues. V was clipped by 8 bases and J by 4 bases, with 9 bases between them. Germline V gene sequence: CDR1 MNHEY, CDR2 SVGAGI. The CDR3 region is CASSNTGNTIYF. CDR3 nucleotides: TGTGCCAGCTCGAACACAGGAAACACCATATATTTT.

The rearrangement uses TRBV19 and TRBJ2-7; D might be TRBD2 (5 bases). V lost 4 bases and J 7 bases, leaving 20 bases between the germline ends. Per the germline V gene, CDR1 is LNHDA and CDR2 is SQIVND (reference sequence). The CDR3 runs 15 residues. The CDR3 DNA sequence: TGTGCCAGTAGTAGGCGCCCGGCAATTGGGGAGGAGCAGTACTTC. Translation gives CASSRRPAIGEEQYF.